This T cell receptor (beta chain) was identified during a study of blood T cell repertoires in COVID-19. Assay: immunoSEQ multiplex PCR; the TCRdb copy retains only in-frame clones and omits some. Here the sample spans approximately 440,000 clones, around 88% being singletons. Trimming took off 5 bases at V and 7 bases at J, with 14 bases between the two ends. Germline V gene data show CDR1 as SGHTA and CDR2 as FQGNSA. The CDR3 is made up of 14 amino acids. The sample taken for sequencing was peripheral blood. The origin of this receptor is a woman between 45 and 65 years old with COVID-19, enrolled during active disease. The chain recombines TRBV7-2 with TRBJ2-2, with a weak D call TRBD2 (6 bases). CDR3 bases: TGTGCCAGCAGCCTCGCGGGGTCTGACGGGGAGCTGTTTTTT. Translated, it gives CASSLAGSDGELFF.